This TCR beta chain was observed in a study of cytomegalovirus exposure and HLA in healthy donors. General study findings and limits: Differences between HLA loci emerged in a later analysis of TCR association rates, with DRB1 most and HLA-C fewest.

This CDR3 contains 13 residues. V lost 2 bases to trimming and J lost 7 bases, with 12 bases between them. Germline loops: CDR1 SGHRS, CDR2 YFSETQ. The primer mix had 60 Vbeta and 13 Jbeta primers. Here immunoSEQ multiplex PCR was the method, and the copy in TCRdb shows in-frame clones only, minus some. This sample has around 190,000 clones, with around 84% found just once. About this clone itself: No antigen is known for it.

The sequence was collected from a girl aged 2 to 9 in good health and CMV-seropositive. This chain connects TRBV5-1 to TRBJ1-2; tentatively, D is TRBD1 (5 bases). The sequenced sample consisted of PBMCs. Here the CDR3 reads CASSLGARRGYTF. The CDR3, as DNA: TGCGCCAGCAGCTTAGGGGCCCGCCGTGGCTACACCTTC.